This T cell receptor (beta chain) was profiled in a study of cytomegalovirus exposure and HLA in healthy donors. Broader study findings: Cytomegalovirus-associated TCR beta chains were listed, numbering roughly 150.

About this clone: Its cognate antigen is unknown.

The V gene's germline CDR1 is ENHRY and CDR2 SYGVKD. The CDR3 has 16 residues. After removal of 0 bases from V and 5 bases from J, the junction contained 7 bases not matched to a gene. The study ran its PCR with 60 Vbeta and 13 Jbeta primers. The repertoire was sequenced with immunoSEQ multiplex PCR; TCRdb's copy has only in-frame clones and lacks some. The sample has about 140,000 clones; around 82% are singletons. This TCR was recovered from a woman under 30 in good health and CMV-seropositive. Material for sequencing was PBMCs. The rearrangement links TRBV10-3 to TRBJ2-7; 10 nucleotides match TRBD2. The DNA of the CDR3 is TGTGCCATCAGTGAGTCGGAGCGGGGGGGCTCGAACGAGCAGTACTTC. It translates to CAISESERGGSNEQYF.